Presented here are 13 T cell receptor beta chains from one specimen sequenced in a study of post-analysis software for immune sequencing data. General study findings and limits: Higher frequency in patients than in controls was seen for five TRBV segments, with TRBV5-6, TRBV5-1 and TRBV20-1 among them.

Libraries were made from TCR beta cDNA, and they carried unique molecular identifiers. TCRdb processed the PCR reads anew with MiXCR; each CDR3 protein has one entry. The profile shows about 770,000 distinct CDR3 sequences, under 60% of them singletons. For these receptors, no antigen is known. Sequences were obtained from blood. The receptors stem from a girl aged 10 to 17 with multiple sclerosis.

The chain joins TRBV11-1 to TRBJ2-1; either TRBD1 or TRBD2 may supply D (6 bases each). This CDR3 is built from 16 residues. V lost 1 base and J 0 bases, leaving 10 bases between the germline ends. Per the germline V gene, CDR1 is SGHAT and CDR2 is FQDESV (reference sequence). The CDR3 loop reads CASSLEQGGSYNEQFF. CDR3 DNA: TGTGCCAGCAGCTTAGAACAGGGAGGCTCCTACAATGAGCAGTTCTTC.

This clonotype was detected only a few times. This chain uses TRBV7-3 with TRBJ1-5, with TRBD1 identical over 10 bases. V shed 0 bases and J 0 bases; nucleotides not matched to a gene: 8. The CDR3 is made up of 19 amino acids. The germline V gene encodes CDR1 SGHTA and CDR2 FQGTGA. The CDR3 bases are TGTGCCAGCAGCTTAACGTCGGGGGACAGGGGTTATAGCAATCAGCCCCAGCATTTT. This encodes CASSLTSGDRGYSNQPQHF. Full variable domain (outside the CDR3, taken from reference TRBV7-3 and TRBJ1-5): GAGVSQTPSNKVTEKGKYVELRCDPISGHTALYWYRQSLGQGPEFLIYFQGTGAADDSGLPNDRFFAVRPEGSVSTLKIQRTERGDSAVYLCASSLTSGDRGYSNQPQHFGDGTRLSIL.

The V call is TRBV29-1, the J call TRBJ2-7, with D possibly being TRBD1 (6 bases). CDR3 size: 13 residues. The V gene's germline CDR1 is SQVTM and CDR2 ANQGSEA. V lost 5 bases and J lost 8, with 19 bases in between. This chain's CDR3 is CSVRTSEQGQQYF. The CDR3 DNA reads as TGCAGCGTTCGGACCTCCGAACAGGGCCAGCAGTACTTC.

This clonotype was picked up a small number of times. This chain uses TRBV4-1 with TRBJ2-1, with TRBD2 identical over 7 bases. Unmatched junction bases numbered 18, after V lost 4 bases and J lost 6 bases. This CDR3 region has 18 residues. CDR1 and CDR2 (germline): MGHRA, YSYEKL. The CDR3 DNA reads TGCGCCAGCAGCCTTTCCTCTAGCGGACTTCGTGTGGGCAATGAGCAGTTCTTC. This translates into CASSLSSSGLRVGNEQFF.

The J gene is TRBJ2-7, the V gene TRBV7-8, with D possibly matching TRBD2 (6 bases). This CDR3 contains 13 residues. The ends were cut back, 2 bases at V and 5 bases at J, with 10 bases in the middle. The germline CDR1 and CDR2 sequences are SGHVS and FQNEAQ. CDR3 bases: TGTGCCAGCAGCTTATTGGAGGGGAACGAGCAGTACTTC. Amino acid sequence: CASSLLEGNEQYF.

V usage is TRBV13 and J usage is TRBJ2-1, with 8 positions matching TRBD2. The CDR3 sequence is 16 residues long. After removal of 1 base from V and 3 bases from J, the junction contained 5 bases not matched to a gene. Germline V lookup: CDR1 PRHDT, CDR2 FYEKMQ (reference sequence). CDR3 sequence (DNA): TGTGCCAGCAGCTTAGTAGCGGGACTAGTCTACAATGAGCAGTTCTTC. It is translated as CASSLVAGLVYNEQFF.

This clonotype was recorded a few times. The rearrangement links TRBV7-3 to TRBJ2-3; maybe TRBD2 (6 bases). Deletions cut 5 bases from V and 7 bases from J, with 13 bases between. The germline V gene has CDR1 SGHTA and CDR2 FQGTGA. This CDR3 is built from 13 residues. The CDR3 sequence is CASSLSRGNTQYF. In DNA, the CDR3 is TGTGCCAGCAGCCTGTCCCGGGGGAATACGCAGTATTTT.

The chain combines TRBV13 with TRBJ2-3; TRBD1 aligns across 8 bases. This CDR3 is 15 amino acids long. With V trimmed by 5 bases and J by 3 bases, 7 bases remained unmatched. Germline-derived CDR1 and CDR2 are PRHDT and FYEKMQ (reference sequence). The DNA of the CDR3 is TGTGCCAGCAGCGCTGACAGGGGCGGGACAGATACGCAGTATTTT. Translation: CASSADRGGTDTQYF. Variable domain in full (rest from reference TRBV13 and TRBJ2-3): AAGVIQSPRHLIKEKRETATLKCYPIPRHDTVYWYQQGPGQDPQFLISFYEKMQSDKGSIPDRFSAQQFSDYHSELNMSSLELGDSALYFCASSADRGGTDTQYFGPGTRLTVL.

This chain connects TRBV5-1 to TRBJ2-1; TRBD2 agrees at 10 bases. V was clipped by 0 bases and J by 8 bases; unmatched bases: 5. The length of the CDR3 is 15 residues. Germline assignment: CDR1 SGHRS and CDR2 YFSETQ. The CDR3 region has the DNA TGCGCCAGCAGCTTGGTTTCTAGCGGGAGTGATGAGCAGTTCTTC. It is translated as CASSLVSSGSDEQFF.

This clonotype was observed a few times. This chain joins TRBV7-2 and TRBJ1-5; D gene unclear. Trimming cost V 0 bases and J 5 bases, with 5 bases left between them. Per germline, CDR1 SGHTA and CDR2 FQGNSA. The length of the CDR3 is 13 residues. CDR3 coding DNA: TGTGCCAGCAGCTTAGCCTTCTATCAGCCCCAGCATTTT. Amino acids: CASSLAFYQPQHF.

This chain links TRBV20-1 with TRBJ2-3; D gene uncertain. Germline loops: CDR1 DFQATT, CDR2 SNEGSKA (reference sequence). The CDR3 has 13 amino acids. V was cut by 2 bases and J by 2 bases, with 8 bases left in between. CDR3: CSARIGFTDTQYF. Here the CDR3 DNA reads TGCAGTGCTAGAATTGGTTTCACAGATACGCAGTATTTT.

In its sample, this clonotype was seen once. One junction end does not reproduce the germline sequence, and a read error may be involved. J is TRBJ2-7 and V is TRBV19, with TRBD1 matching 8 bases. The germline V gene encodes CDR1 LNHDA and CDR2 SQIVND (reference sequence). The CDR3 has 15 amino acids. The CDR3 DNA is TGTGCCAGTAGTATTGAGACAGGGGTGGCCTACGAGCAGCACTTC. It codes for CASSIETGVAYEQHF. The full variable domain, with the rest looked up from reference TRBV19 and TRBJ2-7, is DGGITQSPKYLFRKEGQNVTLSCEQNLNHDAMYWYRQDPGQGLRLIYYSQIVNDFQKGDIAEGYSVSREKKESFPLTVTSAQKNPTAFYLCASSIETGVAYEQHFGPGTRLTVT.

This clonotype was counted a few times. The chain joins TRBV6-6 to TRBJ1-4; D gene uncertain. Between the trimmed V and J ends, which lost 5 bases and 6 bases, there was a span of 10 bases. The CDR3 has 13 amino acids. Germline assignment: CDR1 MNHNY and CDR2 SVGAGI (reference sequence). The CDR3 protein is CASSGRLYEKLFF. The DNA of the CDR3 is TGTGCCAGCAGTGGACGGTTGTATGAAAAACTGTTTTTT.